These T cell receptor beta chains were read from a single sample in a study of response to subunit inactivated influenza vaccine. In TCRdb, the RT-PCR reads were re-called with MiXCR into one record per CDR3 protein. There are about 580,000 distinct CDR3 sequences in the sample; 14% occur only once, and roughly 11% lies in the top ten. The specimen comprised PBMCs from blood, sampled roughly 12 days after vaccination. The receptors were gathered from a man in his forties or fifties who received an inactivated influenza vaccine. Each CDR3 is given without its conserved first and last residue. Each record gives: J gene, V gene, clone size, CDR3 protein. The size entry is marked missing in some rows and otherwise reads once, few, many or a size class.

TRBJ2-7 | TRBV7-9 | few | ASSETAPGQGRYEQY
TRBJ2-6 | TRBV20-1 | - | SASRRLVDKAGANVLT
TRBJ1-2 | TRBV9 | - | ASSATGGGYGYT
TRBJ2-7 | TRBV19 | - | ASSIVVVSGKAISYEQY
TRBJ2-2 | TRBV7-9 | - | ASKIAGGNTGELF
TRBJ2-7 | TRBV9 | - | ASSVERGSEQY
TRBJ1-3 | TRBV7-2 | - | ASSLVSISGNTIY
TRBJ2-7 | TRBV11-2 | - | ASSFGDSSSYEQY
TRBJ2-1 | TRBV4-1 | few | ASGQTKDSFRKF
TRBJ2-3 | TRBV5-1 | few | ASSKGLAGFTDTQY
TRBJ2-1 | TRBV7-9 | - | ASILGLAAHEQF
TRBJ2-5 | TRBV5-1 | many | ASSLGRVSGAFRETQY
TRBJ1-1 | TRBV6-5 | - | ASSYIGTGWRNTEAF
TRBJ1-2 | TRBV11-3 | - | ASSRRGSYT
TRBJ2-1 | TRBV3-1 | - | ASSQGVGQGSEQF
TRBJ2-1 | TRBV5-1 | few | ASSSNRAGEQF
TRBJ2-7 | TRBV7-2 | - | ASSLGPRGVYEQY
TRBJ2-5 | TRBV4-2 | - | ASSRYPQETQY
TRBJ2-1 | TRBV4-1 | - | ASSRLVLGLAGGVRYNEQF
TRBJ2-1 | TRBV10-3 | - | AISESTGLRGEQF
TRBJ1-1 | TRBV6-5 | many | ASSQGNTEAF
TRBJ2-1 | TRBV24-1 | - | ATGLFSGGAQYNEQF
TRBJ2-2 | TRBV5-1 | many | ASNPTGIGELF
TRBJ2-7 | TRBV12-3/TRBV12-4 | few | ASSLRTGGGYEQY
TRBJ2-2 | TRBV10-3 | - | AISHGTSGTGELF
TRBJ2-7 | TRBV7-2 | - | ASSSTPGSEQY
TRBJ2-7 | TRBV6-5 | - | ASSYSKQNSYEQY
TRBJ2-1 | TRBV20-1 | few | SASGYNSNEQF
TRBJ2-2 | TRBV4-3 | few | ASSQDRTTGELF
TRBJ1-1 | TRBV7-9 | few | ASSLSQGPTEAF
TRBJ2-1 | TRBV6-5 | - | ASSYSRHEQF
TRBJ2-1 | TRBV10-3 | - | AISELFLDAHNEQF
TRBJ1-1 | TRBV7-2 | few | ASSLGEANTEAF
TRBJ2-3 | TRBV10-3 | few | AISESTSPSTDTQY
TRBJ2-1 | TRBV7-9 | - | ASSFTPGKEF
TRBJ1-2 | TRBV7-2 | many | ASSLAALLYGYT
TRBJ2-5 | TRBV7-9 | few | ASSFLLAGDGQETQY
TRBJ1-2 | TRBV10-3 | - | AIRDSAGDRGYT
TRBJ2-3 | TRBV20-1 | - | SARASSGGWPDTQY
TRBJ2-1 | TRBV29-1 | - | SAYLQRGYNEQF
TRBJ2-1 | TRBV5-1 | few | ASSLSSGISNEQF
TRBJ2-5 | TRBV5-6 | - | ASRNSGGQETQY
TRBJ1-6 | TRBV12-3/TRBV12-4 | few | ASNYIVGQVNSPLH
TRBJ2-7 | TRBV4-3 | many | ASSQEGQGSDEQY
TRBJ2-1 | TRBV6-2/TRBV6-3 | few | ASSSGLLNTYNEQF